The rows below give T cell receptor beta chains drawn from one sample of a study of patients and donors after allogeneic stem cell transplantation. Using its own MiXCR run on the RT-PCR reads, TCRdb lists one record per CDR3 protein. Seen here are 20,000 or so distinct CDR3 sequences, roughly 30% observed once, and the top ten hold 40% to 50%. Input material: blood, either unsorted or a sorted T cell fraction (not recorded which). Every receptor here comes from a human donor who was either an allogeneic HSCT recipient or a stem cell or donor lymphocyte infusion donor (not recorded which). It is not recorded whose cells these are; they may come from a transplant donor. Both conserved end residues are part of each CDR3. The D gene is left open where the match is weak. Rows may omit the clone size; those that give it use once, few, many or a size class.

few	NA	TRBV7-8	TRBJ2-3	TGTGCCAGCAGCCCGTTAGCTAGCAGCACGCAGTATTTT	CASSPLASSTQYF
few	NA	TRBV2	TRBJ2-5	TGTGCCAGCAGTGACGACATGTACCAAGAGACCCAGTACTTC	CASSDDMYQETQYF
NA	TRBD1	TRBV20-1	TRBJ2-1	TGCAGTGCTCCGATTACCTGGACAGGGGTGTTCTTC	CSAPITWTGVFF
NA	NA	TRBV7-6	TRBJ2-5	TGTGCCAGCAGCTTAAGTGGGAGCACCGTGGGTGAGACCCAGTACTTC	CASSLSGSTVGETQYF
NA	NA	TRBV5-1	TRBJ1-4	TGCGCCAGCAGCTGGGACTCTACCCCTAATGAAAAACTGTTTTTT	CASSWDSTPNEKLFF
NA	TRBD1	TRBV5-1	TRBJ1-6	TGCGCCAGCAGCTTGGCCCCAGGGGGGCGAGTTAATTCACCCCTCCACTTT	CASSLAPGGRVNSPLHF
few	TRBD1	TRBV2	TRBJ1-2	TGTGCCAGCAGCCCGACAGGGCCCTACACCTTC	CASSPTGPYTF
few	NA	TRBV2	TRBJ1-6	TGTGCCAGCAGTGTAGTTGGAACTCCGCCCCTCCACTTT	CASSVVGTPPLHF
few	NA	TRBV20-1	TRBJ2-3	TGCAGTGCTTTTACAGGGAGAACAGATACGCAGTATTTT	CSAFTGRTDTQYF
NA	TRBD1	TRBV25-1	TRBJ1-1	TGTGCCAGCAGTCCTGAGACAGGGTACACTGAAGCTTTCTTT	CASSPETGYTEAFF
NA	NA	TRBV2	TRBJ2-2	TGTGCCAGCAGTGGAGCGGTGAGAAACACCGGGGAGCTGTTTTTT	CASSGAVRNTGELFF
few	NA	TRBV7-2	TRBJ2-5	TGTGCCAGCAGCTTACCTGGGGCTCCCCAGTACTTC	CASSLPGAPQYF
many	NA	TRBV7-3	TRBJ1-1	TGTGCCAGCAGCTTAACGGTGGTCACTGAAGCTTTCTTT	CASSLTVVTEAFF
once	NA	TRBV4-1	TRBJ1-4	TGCGCCAGCAGCCACTTCATCAGGGGAACTAATGAAAAACTGTTTTTT	CASSHFIRGTNEKLFF
few	NA	TRBV7-2	TRBJ1-4	TGTGCCAGCAGCTTAGGATGGCAAGGAGACGATGAAAAACTGTTTTTT	CASSLGWQGDDEKLFF
few	NA	TRBV4-3	TRBJ1-1	TGCGCCAGCAGCCCCTACGGGGGCCTGAACACTGAAGCTTTCTTT	CASSPYGGLNTEAFF
few	TRBD1	TRBV11-3	TRBJ1-1	TGTGCCAGCAGCTTAGAGCCTCCCGGGACAGGGCACACTGAAGCTTTCTTT	CASSLEPPGTGHTEAFF
NA	TRBD1	TRBV20-1	TRBJ2-2	TGCAGTGCCTCCGGACAGGGCACTAACACCGGGGAGCTGTTTTTT	CSASGQGTNTGELFF
NA	NA	TRBV5-1	TRBJ1-1	TGCGCCAGCAGCTTCCTGCCCCCGGACGGGAACACTGAAGCTTTCTTT	CASSFLPPDGNTEAFF
NA	NA	TRBV10-3	TRBJ2-3	TGTGCCATCAGTGATGGGGCAGGTTCAGATACGCAGTATTTT	CAISDGAGSDTQYF
few	NA	TRBV10-3	TRBJ2-2	TGTGCCAGCGGGGACAGCCGATACACCGGGGAGCTGTTTTTT	CASGDSRYTGELFF
few	TRBD1	TRBV5-5	TRBJ1-6	TGTGCCAGCAGCTTAAGACAGGGACTTGCTTCCCTCCACTTT	CASSLRQGLASLHF
NA	NA	TRBV2	TRBJ2-7	TGTGCCAGCAGTGGATCGGGCGACTACGAGCAGTACTTC	CASSGSGDYEQYF
NA	NA	TRBV5-1	TRBJ1-1	TGCGCCAGCGGGGCGCCCGGAGCTTTCTTT	CASGAPGAFF
NA	NA	TRBV5-5	TRBJ1-5	TGTGCCAGCAGCATCCAGGGCAATAGCAATCAGCCCCAGCATTTT	CASSIQGNSNQPQHF
NA	NA	TRBV4-3	TRBJ2-5	TGCGCCAGCAGCCAAGATCAGCGCCAAGAGACCCAGTACTTC	CASSQDQRQETQYF
few	NA	TRBV5-6	TRBJ1-2	TGTGCCAGCAGCTTTGACAAGTATGGCTACACCTTC	CASSFDKYGYTF
NA	NA	TRBV5-6	TRBJ2-6	TGTGCCAGCAGGGCCCGGGCCAACGTCCTGACTTTC	CASRARANVLTF
NA	NA	TRBV5-1	TRBJ2-2	TGCGCCAGCAGCTTCCCGCTAGTCCCGAACACCGGGGAGTTGTTTTTT	CASSFPLVPNTGELFF
NA	NA	TRBV20-1	TRBJ1-5	TGCAGGTCAGGGTTTAGCAATCAGCCCCAGCATTTT	CRSGFSNQPQHF
NA	NA	TRBV5-1	TRBJ2-4	TGCGCCAGCAGCTTGGGACTAGCCAAAAACATTCAGTACTTC	CASSLGLAKNIQYF
NA	NA	TRBV12-3/TRBV12-4	TRBJ2-5	TGTGCCAGCAGTTATGACCGAAAAGAGACCCAGTACTTC	CASSYDRKETQYF
NA	NA	TRBV12-3/TRBV12-4	TRBJ1-2	TGTGCCAGCAGTCCCTGGGGCAGGTGGGAAGTTAACTATGGCTACACCTTC	CASSPWGRWEVNYGYTF
NA	NA	TRBV11-3	TRBJ1-1	TGTGCCAGCAGCCAGACAGGCCGCACTGAAGCTTTCTTT	CASSQTGRTEAFF
NA	NA	TRBV11-2	TRBJ1-1	TGTGCCAGCAGCGCAACAGGATTGAACACTGAAGCTTTCTTT	CASSATGLNTEAFF
NA	NA	TRBV9	TRBJ1-5	TGTGCCAGCAGCGTAGAACCGGGCCCCTCAGATCAGCCCCAGCATTTT	CASSVEPGPSDQPQHF
NA	NA	TRBV27	TRBJ1-6	TGTGCCAGCACCCTAAAGGGTCTTCGTCATTCACCCCTCCACTTT	CASTLKGLRHSPLHF
NA	NA	TRBV13	TRBJ1-2	TGTGCCAGCAGCCTACCTGGACGGGAAGGCTACACCTTC	CASSLPGREGYTF
NA	NA	TRBV9	TRBJ2-5	TGTGCCAGCAGCGTAGGGGGTGGAGAGACCCAGTACTTC	CASSVGGGETQYF
few	NA	TRBV4-3	TRBJ1-2	TGCGCCAGCAGCCAAGAAGTTGTCTGGGGTGGCTACACCTTC	CASSQEVVWGGYTF
many	NA	TRBV12-3/TRBV12-4	TRBJ1-3	TGTGCCAGCAGTTTAGCTGGGGCAGGTCGGAGAAACACCATATATTTT	CASSLAGAGRRNTIYF
NA	NA	TRBV5-1	TRBJ1-1	TGCGCCAGCAGCTCTACAGGAAGGACTGAAGCTTTCTTT	CASSSTGRTEAFF
few	NA	TRBV6-5	TRBJ1-2	TGTGCCAGCAGGGGGGACGGTACCTATGGCTACACCTTC	CASRGDGTYGYTF
NA	TRBD1	TRBV28	TRBJ1-2	TGTGCCAGTTTTCCGGACAGGGGGCTTAACTATGGCTACACCTTC	CASFPDRGLNYGYTF
NA	TRBD1	TRBV20-1	TRBJ1-5	TGCAGTGCAACCACAGGGGTGGCATTTTATAGCAATCAGCCCCAGCATTTT	CSATTGVAFYSNQPQHF
many	TRBD1	TRBV24-1	TRBJ1-2	TGTGCCACCAGTGCCACGACAGGGGACTATGGCTACACCTTC	CATSATTGDYGYTF
medium-sized	NA	TRBV20-1	TRBJ1-1	TGCAGTGCTATTCCGGGGAGGACTGAAGCTTTCTTT	CSAIPGRTEAFF
NA	NA	TRBV2	TRBJ1-5	TGTGCCAGCTCGGGGGGCAATCAGCCCCAGCATTTT	CASSGGNQPQHF
NA	NA	TRBV5-1	TRBJ1-4	TGCGCCAGCAGCTTGGGCCACAGCTCTTATAATGAAAAACTGTTTTTT	CASSLGHSSYNEKLFF
NA	TRBD1	TRBV4-3	TRBJ1-5	TGCGCCAGCAGCCAAGGGGGACAGGCAAATCAGCCCCAGCATTTT	CASSQGGQANQPQHF
NA	NA	TRBV7-2	TRBJ1-1	TGTGCCAGCAGCTTCGACAGGTTGAACACTAAAGCTTTCTTT	CASSFDRLNTKAFF
NA	NA	TRBV5-6	TRBJ2-5	TGTGCCAGCAGCATAGCAGGAGGGGTAGAGACCCAGTACTTC	CASSIAGGVETQYF
NA	TRBD2	TRBV11-1	TRBJ2-5	TGTGCCAGCTCGACTAGCGGTAGAGTAAGGGAGACCCAGTACTTC	CASSTSGRVRETQYF
NA	NA	TRBV7-8	TRBJ1-1	TGTGCCAGCAGCTTAGTACAGTCCATCACTGAAGCTTTCTTT	CASSLVQSITEAFF
few	TRBD1	TRBV18	TRBJ2-3	TGTGCCAGCTCACTTTCGGGACAGACCTCAGATACGCAGTATTTT	CASSLSGQTSDTQYF
NA	NA	TRBV10-3	TRBJ2-2	TGTGCCATCAGCGGGTCCCTAGGAATGAACACCGGGGAGCTGTTTTTT	CAISGSLGMNTGELFF
NA	NA	TRBV6-5	TRBJ1-2	TGTGCCAGCAGTCCGACAACCTACTATGGCTACACCTTC	CASSPTTYYGYTF
NA	NA	TRBV7-9	TRBJ2-3	TGTGCCAGCAGCCCTAAGGGGGGGCTCACAGATACGCAGTATTTT	CASSPKGGLTDTQYF
few	NA	TRBV29-1	TRBJ1-2	TGCAGCGTTGAAGGAGGGGACACCTTC	CSVEGGDTF